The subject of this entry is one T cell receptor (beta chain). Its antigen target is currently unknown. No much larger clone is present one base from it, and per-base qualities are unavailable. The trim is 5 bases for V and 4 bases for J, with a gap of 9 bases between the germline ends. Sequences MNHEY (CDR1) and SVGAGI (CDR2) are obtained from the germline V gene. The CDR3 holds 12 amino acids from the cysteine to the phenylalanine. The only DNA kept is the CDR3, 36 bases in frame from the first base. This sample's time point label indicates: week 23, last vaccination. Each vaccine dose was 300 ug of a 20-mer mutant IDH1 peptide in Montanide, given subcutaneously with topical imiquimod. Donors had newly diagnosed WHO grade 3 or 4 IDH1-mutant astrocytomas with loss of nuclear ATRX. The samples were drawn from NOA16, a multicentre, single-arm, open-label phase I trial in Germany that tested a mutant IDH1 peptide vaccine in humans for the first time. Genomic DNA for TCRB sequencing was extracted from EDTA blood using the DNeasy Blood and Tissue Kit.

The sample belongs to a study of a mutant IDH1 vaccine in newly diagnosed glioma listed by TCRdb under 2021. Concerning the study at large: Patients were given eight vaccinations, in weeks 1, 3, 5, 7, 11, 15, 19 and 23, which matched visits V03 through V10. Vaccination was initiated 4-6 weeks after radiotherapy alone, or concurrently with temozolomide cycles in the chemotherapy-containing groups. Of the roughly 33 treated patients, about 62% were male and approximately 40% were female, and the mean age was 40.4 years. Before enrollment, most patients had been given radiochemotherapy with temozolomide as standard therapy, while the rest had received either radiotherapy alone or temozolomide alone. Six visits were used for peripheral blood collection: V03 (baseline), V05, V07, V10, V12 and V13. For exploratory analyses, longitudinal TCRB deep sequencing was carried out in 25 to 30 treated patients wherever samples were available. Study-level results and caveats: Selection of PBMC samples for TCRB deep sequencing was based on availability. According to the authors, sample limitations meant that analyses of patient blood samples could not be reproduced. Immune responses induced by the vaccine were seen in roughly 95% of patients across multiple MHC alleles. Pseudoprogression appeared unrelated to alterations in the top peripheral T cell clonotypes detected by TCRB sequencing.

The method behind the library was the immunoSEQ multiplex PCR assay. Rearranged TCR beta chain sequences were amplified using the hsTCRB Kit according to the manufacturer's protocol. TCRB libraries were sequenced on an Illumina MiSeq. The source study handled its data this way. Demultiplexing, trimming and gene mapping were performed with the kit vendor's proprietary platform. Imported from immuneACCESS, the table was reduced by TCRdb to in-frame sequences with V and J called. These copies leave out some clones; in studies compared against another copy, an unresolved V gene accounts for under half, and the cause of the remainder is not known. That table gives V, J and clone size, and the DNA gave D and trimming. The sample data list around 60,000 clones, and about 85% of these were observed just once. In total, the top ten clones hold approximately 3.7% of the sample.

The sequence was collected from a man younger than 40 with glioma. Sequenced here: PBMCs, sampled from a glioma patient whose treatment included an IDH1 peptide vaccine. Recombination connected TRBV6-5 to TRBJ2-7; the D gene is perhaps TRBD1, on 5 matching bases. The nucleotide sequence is TGTGCCAGCAGTCCCGACAGATACGAGCAGTACTTC. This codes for CASSPDRYEQYF.